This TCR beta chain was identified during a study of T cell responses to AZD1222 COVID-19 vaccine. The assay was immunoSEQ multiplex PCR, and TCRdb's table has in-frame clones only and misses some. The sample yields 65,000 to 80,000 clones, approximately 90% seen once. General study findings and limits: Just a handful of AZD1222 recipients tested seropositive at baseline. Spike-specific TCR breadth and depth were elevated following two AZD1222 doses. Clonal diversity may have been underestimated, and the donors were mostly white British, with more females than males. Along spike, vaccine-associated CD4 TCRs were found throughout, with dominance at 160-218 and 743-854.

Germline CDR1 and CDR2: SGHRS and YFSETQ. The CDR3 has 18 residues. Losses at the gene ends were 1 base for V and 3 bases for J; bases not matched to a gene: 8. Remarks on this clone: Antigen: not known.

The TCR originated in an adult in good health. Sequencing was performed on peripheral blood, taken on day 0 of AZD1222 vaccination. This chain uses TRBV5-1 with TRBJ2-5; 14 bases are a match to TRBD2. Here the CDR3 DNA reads TGCGCCAGCAGCTTGCGACTAGCGGGAGGGCCTCTAAAAGAGACCCAGTACTTC. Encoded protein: CASSLRLAGGPLKETQYF.